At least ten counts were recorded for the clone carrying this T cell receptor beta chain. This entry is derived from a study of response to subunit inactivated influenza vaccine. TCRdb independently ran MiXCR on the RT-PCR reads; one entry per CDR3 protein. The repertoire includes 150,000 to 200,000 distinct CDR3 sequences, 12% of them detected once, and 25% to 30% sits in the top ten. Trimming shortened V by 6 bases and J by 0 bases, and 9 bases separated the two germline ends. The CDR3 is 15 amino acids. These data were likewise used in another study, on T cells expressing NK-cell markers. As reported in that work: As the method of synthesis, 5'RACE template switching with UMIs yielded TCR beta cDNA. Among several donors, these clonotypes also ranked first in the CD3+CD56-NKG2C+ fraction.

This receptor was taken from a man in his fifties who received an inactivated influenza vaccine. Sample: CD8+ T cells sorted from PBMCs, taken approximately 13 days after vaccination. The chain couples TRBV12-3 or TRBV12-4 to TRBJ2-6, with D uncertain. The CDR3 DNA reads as TGTGCCAGCAGCCATGAGAGCTCTGGGGCCAACGTCCTGACTTTC. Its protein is CASSHESSGANVLTF.